One sample yielded the 2 T cell receptor beta chains listed below, sequenced in a study of blood T cell repertoires in COVID-19. Sequencing used immunoSEQ multiplex PCR; TCRdb keeps in-frame clones, though not all of them. The sample lists under 110,000 clones, about 90% seen once, with 15% to 20% in the top ten. The sequenced sample consisted of peripheral blood. The receptor set was obtained from a man aged 50 to 60 with acute or convalescent COVID-19.

Remarks on this clone: At one end, the junction sequence differs from germline, possibly due to a read error. The chain joins TRBV7-8 to TRBJ1-5, with D unclear. Germline V gene data show CDR1 as SGHVS and CDR2 as FQNEAQ. The CDR3 consists of 14 residues. CDR3 in amino acids: CASSLAVSNQPQHF. The CDR3 DNA reads as TGTGCCAGCAGCCTAGCCGTCAGCAATCAGCCCCAGCATTTT.

This chain joins TRBV9 and TRBJ1-2, with 10 nucleotides matching TRBD1. The CDR3 runs to 16 residues. V was pared by 3 bases and J by 2 bases, with 7 bases of the junction left unmatched. CDR1 and CDR2 (germline): SGDLS, YYNGEE. CDR3 coding DNA: TGTGCCAGCAGCGAGCCAACGGACAGGGGGAACTATGGCTACACCTTC. Its translation: CASSEPTDRGNYGYTF.